This T cell receptor (beta chain) was observed in a study of early T cells in non-severe SARS-CoV-2 infection. This clonotype was observed many times. Using its own MiXCR run on the 5' RACE reads, TCRdb lists one record per CDR3 protein. Counted here are tens of thousands of distinct CDR3 sequences, over 12% occurring once; the ten biggest clones make up under 4%. This TCR derives from an adult who was a healthcare worker with PCR-confirmed SARS-CoV-2 infection or an uninfected control (not recorded which). What was sequenced was whole blood.

CDR3 sequence (DNA): TGTGCCAGCAGCCCGCGGGACAGGGGGGCCACAGATACGCAGTATTTT. Its protein is CASSPRDRGATDTQYF. This chain uses TRBV7-6 with TRBJ2-3, with 11 bases identical to TRBD1. The CDR3 runs 16 residues. The V gene's germline CDR1 is SGHVS and CDR2 FNYEAQ. The V and J ends lost 5 bases and 2 bases, in that order; junction bases with no gene match: 6.